The 5 T cell receptor beta chains below were found in one sample sequenced in a study of identical twins. TCRdb called the 5' RACE reads again in MiXCR, with one record for every CDR3 protein. The sample includes approximately 490,000 distinct CDR3 sequences, approximately 20% of them seen just once. Separately, the same data were catalogued under a study of yellow fever vaccine responses in identical twins.

Sequenced: CD4+ T cells sorted from blood. The receptor set was obtained from a woman younger than 35 in good health.

This clonotype was seen a few times. This chain connects TRBV5-8 to TRBJ2-3, with TRBD2 matching 7 bases. The V and J ends lost 3 bases and 3 bases, in that order; junction bases with no gene match: 10. Germline V lookup: CDR1 SGHTS, CDR2 YDEGEE. The CDR3 has 16 residues. The CDR3 loop reads CASSSASGIRTDTQYF. The CDR3 bases are TGTGCCAGCAGCTCTGCGAGCGGGATAAGGACAGATACGCAGTATTTT. The variable domain in full, completed from reference TRBV5-8 and TRBJ2-3, reads EAGVTQSPTHLIKTRGQQATLRCSPISGHTSVYWYQQALGLGLQFLLWYDEGEERNRGNFPPRFSGRQFPNYSSELNVNALELEDSALYLCASSSASGIRTDTQYFGPGTRLTVL.

The chain uses TRBV12-3 or TRBV12-4 and TRBJ1-1; the match to TRBD1 covers 7 bases. Trimming took 2 bases from V and 8 from J; bases not matched to a gene: 8. The CDR3 runs to 14 residues. The CDR3 DNA sequence: TGTGCCAGCAGTTTAACGTCAGGGGGTTCCGAAGCTTTCTTT. Translating it yields CASSLTSGGSEAFF.

This clonotype came up a few times. The chain uses TRBV28 and TRBJ2-7; D might be TRBD2 (6 bases). This CDR3 is 16 amino acids long. Trimming stripped 3 bases from V and 1 base from J, with 16 bases between. CDR1 and CDR2 from the germline V gene are MDHEN and SYDVKM. CDR3 sequence (DNA): TGTGCCAGCAGTTTTTTGTTGGTTGGGGGGTCCTACGAGCAGTACTTC. Its translation is CASSFLLVGGSYEQYF.

The V call is TRBV3-1, the J call TRBJ2-5; D might be TRBD2 (6 bases). Deletions cut 7 bases from V and 6 bases from J, with 21 bases between. Germline CDR1 LGHDT, CDR2 YNNKEL (reference sequence). The CDR3 extends over 15 amino acids. Here the CDR3 DNA reads TGTGCCAGCACCCTACAAAGACTAGTGCAGAAGACCCAGTACTTC. The encoded protein is CASTLQRLVQKTQYF.

The chain uses TRBV27 and TRBJ2-5; 10 positions agree with TRBD1. With 2 bases clipped from V and 0 bases from J, the junction kept 3 bases outside the gene matches. CDR1 and CDR2 from the germline V gene are MNHEY and SMNVEV (reference sequence). This CDR3 has 16 residues. The CDR3 nucleotides read TGTGCCAGCAGTTTAACGGACAGGGGGTACCAAGAGACCCAGTACTTC. This translates into CASSLTDRGYQETQYF.